What follows is one T cell receptor beta chain and its context. What it binds is unknown. TCR beta CDR3 sequences were amplified from RNA transcripts. A set of HTBI primers served as the primers for a first-round RT-PCR of the TCR CDR3. TCRdb itself ran the multiplex PCR reads through MiXCR, one entry per CDR3 protein. The sample contains 550,000 to 700,000 distinct CDR3 sequences, over 12% of which appear only once. The data belong to a study of T cells in Graves' hyperthyroidism and ophthalmopathy. General study findings and limits: Blood also showed most of the thyroid clonotypes that were expanded above 0.001.

The V segment lost 6 bases and the J segment 2 bases; nucleotides outside the gene matches: 11. This CDR3 region has 16 residues. Germline CDR1 reads MNHEY; CDR2 reads SVGEGT. This chain uses TRBV6-2 or TRBV6-3 with TRBJ2-7, with 9 bases identical to TRBD2. This TCR derives from a woman between 40 and 55 years old with Graves' ophthalmopathy. Sequencing was done on a sample of blood. The CDR3 DNA is TGTGCCAGCAGAATTAAGACTAGCGGAGGGACCTACGAGCAGTACTTC. Its translation: CASRIKTSGGTYEQYF.